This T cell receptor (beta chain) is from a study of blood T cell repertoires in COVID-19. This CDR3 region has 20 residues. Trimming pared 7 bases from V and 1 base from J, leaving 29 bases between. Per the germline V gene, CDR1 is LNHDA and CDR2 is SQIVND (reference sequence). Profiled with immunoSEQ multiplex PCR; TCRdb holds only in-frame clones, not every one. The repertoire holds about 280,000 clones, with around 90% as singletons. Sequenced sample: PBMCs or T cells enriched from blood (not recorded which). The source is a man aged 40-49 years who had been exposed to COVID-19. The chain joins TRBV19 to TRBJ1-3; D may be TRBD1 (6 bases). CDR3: CASKPSGTRSIQGSGNTIYF. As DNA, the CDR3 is TGTGCCAGTAAGCCCTCGGGGACCCGATCTATTCAGGGGTCTGGAAACACCATATATTTT. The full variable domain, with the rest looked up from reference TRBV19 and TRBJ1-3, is DGGITQSPKYLFRKEGQNVTLSCEQNLNHDAMYWYRQDPGQGLRLIYYSQIVNDFQKGDIAEGYSVSREKKESFPLTVTSAQKNPTAFYLCASKPSGTRSIQGSGNTIYFGEGSWLTVV.